One and the same sample provided the 5 T cell receptor beta chains below, sequenced in a study of cytomegalovirus exposure and HLA in healthy donors. Primers for the PCR totalled 60 Vbeta and 13 Jbeta. Sequencing was performed with immunoSEQ multiplex PCR; in TCRdb, only in-frame clones are kept and a portion is missing. The repertoire table contains under 200,000 clones. Sequenced: PBMCs. Receptor source: a woman aged 18-29 years in good health and CMV-seropositive.

The V gene is TRBV10-3, the J gene TRBJ2-5; possible D gene TRBD2, 6 bases. The germline gives CDR1 ENHRY, CDR2 SYGVKD. The CDR3 spans 15 residues. Trimming pared 6 bases from V and 7 bases from J, leaving 21 bases between. As DNA, the CDR3 is TGTGCCATCAGCGCCAAGGTGGGGGGTTTGCCGACCCAGTACTTC. It codes for CAISAKVGGLPTQYF.

On this clone itself: The same CDR3 is also encoded by other DNA sequences in this sample. This chain connects TRBV2 to TRBJ2-5; D gene uncertain. This CDR3 has 13 amino acids. Germline values: CDR1 SNHLY, CDR2 FYNNEI. Trimming stripped 4 bases from V and 1 base from J, with 7 bases between. The CDR3 sequence is CASSVDSQETQYF. In DNA form, the CDR3 reads TGTGCCAGCAGTGTTGACTCCCAAGAGACCCAGTACTTC.

V usage is TRBV19 and J usage is TRBJ2-1; D ambiguous. The V end lost 4 bases, the J end lost 3 bases, and 4 bases lay between the germline ends. The CDR3 extends over 12 amino acids. Germline V gene sequence: CDR1 LNHDA, CDR2 SQIVND (reference sequence). In DNA, the CDR3 is TGTGCCAGTAGTACTTACTACAATGAGCAGTTCTTC. Translated: CASSTYYNEQFF.

The chain is built from TRBV25-1 and TRBJ1-1, with TRBD1 matching 7 bases. J gave up 1 base and V 1 base, and 6 bases lay outside the gene matches. The germline V gene encodes CDR1 MGHDK and CDR2 SYGVNS. This CDR3 spans 16 amino acids. CDR3 in amino acids: CASSESRGTENTEAFF. In nucleotides, the CDR3 is TGTGCCAGCAGTGAATCCCGGGGGACAGAGAACACTGAAGCTTTCTTT.

J is TRBJ1-4 and V is TRBV5-1; 8 nucleotides align to TRBD1. The CDR3 contains 16 residues. The V segment lost 0 bases and the J segment 6 bases; nucleotides outside the gene matches: 7. CDR1 SGHRS and CDR2 YFSETQ come from the germline V gene. The CDR3 DNA reads TGCGCCAGCAGCTTGGCGGGGACAGGAGGTTATGAAAAACTGTTTTTT. It encodes CASSLAGTGGYEKLFF.